This TCR beta chain was identified in a study of cytomegalovirus exposure and HLA in healthy donors. Findings and caveats of the study: Reportedly, HLA-A and HLA-B alleles of most subjects were accurately predicted from TCR beta.

Both 60 Vbeta primers and 13 Jbeta primers went into the PCR. Clones were sequenced by immunoSEQ multiplex PCR, and TCRdb holds only the in-frame ones, with some missing. The profile covers 95,000 to 110,000 clones, with roughly 72% appearing a single time and around 5% taken by the ten largest. It was healthy bone marrow donors who served as donors. Regarding this clone: Its target is unknown. Likely a read error: the CDR3 ends without its conserved phenylalanine or tryptophan. It is unclear where the CDR3 begins or ends on the DNA, so no DNA is shown, and the CDR3 is as TCRdb lists it.

The CDR3 length equals 11 residues, ends included. The V call is TRBV5-3, the J call TRBJ2-7; TRBD2 is the table's D call, not checked against the DNA. TRBV5-3 is an open reading frame, and its role is uncertain. Input material: PBMCs. The receptor comes from a woman aged 18-29 years in good health and CMV-seropositive. CDR3 sequence reads: CARSAPPRGRR.